This TCR beta chain was captured by sequencing in a study of shared clonotypes between healthy human individuals. Background on the study: With ages of 18 to 49, the donors were a couple of women and a few men.

Study outcomes and limitations: Around 5% was the fraction of naive CD4 clonotypes found shared across several donors.

Sorted subsets were amplified in replicate PCRs using 200 to 250 ng DNA, around 30,000 T cell genomes. The repertoire was sequenced with immunoSEQ multiplex PCR; TCRdb's copy has only in-frame clones and lacks some. The sample comprises 2 million to 2.5 million clones, 85% to 95% of which are singletons, and 0.37% rests with the top ten. Germline V CDR1 and CDR2: KGHSH, LQKENI. Trimming removed 6 bases from V and 4 bases from J, with 16 bases in between. There are 14 residues in the CDR3. On this clone: The target antigen is unknown.

This TCR came from a man in his late teens or twenties in good health. Some clones in this sample may be carry-over from other donors' samples. V is TRBV18 and J is TRBJ2-7; a weak D match, TRBD1 (5 bases). The material sequenced was naive CD4+ T cells from PBMCs. Sample subset: CD45RA+ positively selected. The CDR3 here is CASSSRTDRYEQYF. In nucleotides, the CDR3 is TGTGCCAGCTCGAGTAGAACCGACAGATACGAGCAGTACTTC.